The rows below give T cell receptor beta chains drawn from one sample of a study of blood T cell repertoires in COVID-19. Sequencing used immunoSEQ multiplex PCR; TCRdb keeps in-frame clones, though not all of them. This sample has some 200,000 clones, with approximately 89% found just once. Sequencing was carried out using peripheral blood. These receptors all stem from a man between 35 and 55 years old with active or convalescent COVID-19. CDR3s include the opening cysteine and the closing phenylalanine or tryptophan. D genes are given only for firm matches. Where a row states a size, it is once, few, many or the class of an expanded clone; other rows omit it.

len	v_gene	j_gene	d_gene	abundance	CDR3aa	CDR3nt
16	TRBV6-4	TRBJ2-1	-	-	CASSDSGGSSYNEQFF	TGTGCCAGCAGTGACTCCGGCGGGTCCTCCTACAATGAGCAGTTCTTC
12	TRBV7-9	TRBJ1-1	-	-	CASSLDREKAFF	TGTGCCAGCAGCTTAGATCGGGAGAAAGCTTTCTTT
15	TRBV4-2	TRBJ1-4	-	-	CASSPTEAEGEKLFF	TGTGCCAGCAGCCCTACGGAGGCAGAGGGAGAAAAACTGTTTTTT
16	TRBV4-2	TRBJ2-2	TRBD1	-	CASSAGTGGGTGELFF	TGTGCCAGCAGCGCCGGGACAGGGGGTGGCACCGGGGAGCTGTTTTTT
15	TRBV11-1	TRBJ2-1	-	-	CASRHTAGSYNEQFF	TGTGCCAGCAGGCACACCGCTGGTTCGTACAATGAGCAGTTCTTC
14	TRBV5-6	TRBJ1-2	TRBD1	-	CASSLRTGIDGYTF	TGTGCCAGCAGCTTACGGACAGGGATCGATGGCTACACCTTC
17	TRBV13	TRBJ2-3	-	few	CASSPSSSKEGTDTQYF	TGTGCCAGCAGCCCTTCTTCTTCGAAAGAGGGCACAGATACGCAGTATTTT
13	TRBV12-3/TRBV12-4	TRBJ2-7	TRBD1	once	CASSPRTGGWQYF	TGTGCCAGCAGTCCAAGGACAGGGGGATGGCAGTACTTC
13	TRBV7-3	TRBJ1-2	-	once	CASSLTQEYGYTF	TGTGCCAGCAGCTTAACACAGGAGTATGGCTACACCTTC
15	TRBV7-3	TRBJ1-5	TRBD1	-	CASSLTGGSNQPQHF	TGTGCCAGCAGCTTGACAGGGGGAAGCAATCAGCCCCAGCATTTT
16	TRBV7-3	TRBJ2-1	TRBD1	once	CASSDRQGLSYNEQFF	TGTGCCAGCAGCGACCGACAGGGGCTTTCATACAATGAGCAGTTCTTC
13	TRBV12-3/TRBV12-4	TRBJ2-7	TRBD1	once	CASKRQTGDEQYF	TGTGCCAGCAAACGACAGACAGGGGACGAGCAGTACTTC
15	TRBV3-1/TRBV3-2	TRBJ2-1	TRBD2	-	CASSQSSGADNEQFF	TGTGCCAGCAGCCAATCGAGCGGGGCCGACAATGAGCAGTTCTTC
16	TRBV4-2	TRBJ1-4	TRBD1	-	CASSQESGTVNEKLFF	TGTGCCAGCAGCCAAGAATCGGGGACAGTAAATGAAAAACTGTTTTTT
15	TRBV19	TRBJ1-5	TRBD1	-	CASSGRQGDNQPQHF	TGTGCCAGTAGCGGAAGACAGGGGGACAATCAGCCCCAGCATTTT
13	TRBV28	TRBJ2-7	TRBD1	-	CASIGDSPYEQYF	TGTGCCAGCATAGGGGACAGTCCCTACGAGCAGTACTTC
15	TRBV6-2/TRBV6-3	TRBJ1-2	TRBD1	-	CASSSQGAETYGYTF	TGTGCCAGCAGTTCACAGGGGGCAGAGACCTATGGCTACACCTTC
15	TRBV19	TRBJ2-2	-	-	CASSKQGIVAGELFF	TGTGCCAGTAGTAAACAGGGAATTGTCGCCGGGGAGCTGTTTTTT
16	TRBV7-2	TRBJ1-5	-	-	CASSLVASYSNQPQHF	TGTGCCAGCAGCTTAGTTGCAAGCTATAGCAATCAGCCCCAGCATTTT
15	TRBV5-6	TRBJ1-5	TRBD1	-	CASSLMDRANQPQHF	TGTGCCAGCAGTCTAATGGACAGGGCCAATCAGCCCCAGCATTTT
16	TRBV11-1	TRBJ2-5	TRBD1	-	CASSSGQVVLGETQYF	TGTGCCAGCAGCTCTGGACAGGTAGTTTTGGGAGAGACCCAGTACTTC
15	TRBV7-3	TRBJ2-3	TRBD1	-	CASSLQGAITDTQYF	TGTGCCAGCAGCCTACAGGGGGCGATAACAGATACGCAGTATTTT
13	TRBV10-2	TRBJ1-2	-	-	CASSLGGSYGYTF	TGCGCCAGCAGCTTGGGAGGGAGCTATGGCTACACCTTC
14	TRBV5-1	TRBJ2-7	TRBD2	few	CASSLSGGAYEQYF	TGCGCCAGCAGCTTAAGCGGGGGGGCATACGAGCAGTACTTC
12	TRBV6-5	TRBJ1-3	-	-	CASRIAETPYIF	-
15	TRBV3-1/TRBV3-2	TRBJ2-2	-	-	CASSLTTHQDRELFF	TGTGCCAGCAGCCTGACAACACACCAAGACAGGGAGCTGTTTTTT
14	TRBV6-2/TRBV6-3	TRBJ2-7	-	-	CASSYSDSTYEQYF	TGTGCCAGCAGTTACTCGGACAGTACCTACGAGCAGTACTTC
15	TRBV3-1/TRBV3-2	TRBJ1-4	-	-	CASSQDGRGNEKLFF	TGTGCCAGCAGCCAAGACGGGAGAGGGAATGAAAAACTGTTTTTT
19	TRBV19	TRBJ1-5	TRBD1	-	CASSTLDTSTGYSNQPQHF	TGTGCCAGTAGTACCCTAGACACCTCGACAGGGTATAGCAATCAGCCCCAGCATTTT
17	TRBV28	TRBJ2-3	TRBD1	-	CASSLLGQGLSTDTQYF	TGTGCCAGCAGTCTCTTGGGACAGGGGCTTAGCACAGATACGCAGTATTTT
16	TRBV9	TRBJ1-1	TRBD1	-	CASSVGTGGRNTEAFF	TGTGCCAGCAGCGTCGGGACAGGGGGGAGGAACACTGAAGCTTTCTTT
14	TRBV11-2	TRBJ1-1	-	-	CASSSDTRRAEAFF	TGTGCCAGCAGCTCAGACACGAGGCGGGCTGAAGCTTTCTTT
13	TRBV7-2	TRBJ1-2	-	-	CASSLDTNYGYTF	TGTGCCAGCAGCTTAGACACGAACTATGGCTACACCTTC
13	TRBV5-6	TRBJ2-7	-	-	CASSFVEGYEQYF	TGTGCCAGCAGCTTTGTGGAGGGATACGAGCAGTACTTC
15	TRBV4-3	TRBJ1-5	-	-	CASSQDRGINQPQHF	TGCGCCAGCAGCCAAGACCGGGGAATTAATCAGCCCCAGCATTTT
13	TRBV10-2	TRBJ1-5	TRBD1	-	CASQQGVDQPQHF	TGCGCCAGCCAACAGGGGGTAGATCAGCCCCAGCATTTT
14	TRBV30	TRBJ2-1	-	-	CAWSILANFNEQFF	TGTGCCTGGAGTATCTTAGCTAACTTCAATGAGCAGTTCTTC
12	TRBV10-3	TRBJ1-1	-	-	CAISVGGFEAFF	TGTGCCATCAGTGTGGGGGGTTTTGAAGCTTTCTTT
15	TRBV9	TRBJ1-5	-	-	CASSPGRGVNQPQHF	TGTGCCAGCAGCCCGGGGAGGGGGGTAAATCAGCCCCAGCATTTT
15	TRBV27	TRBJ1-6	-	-	CASSFQGFDNSPLHF	TGTGCCAGCAGTTTCCAGGGGTTCGATAATTCACCCCTCCACTTT
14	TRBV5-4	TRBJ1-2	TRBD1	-	CASSAPTGNYGYTF	TGTGCCAGCAGCGCTCCGACAGGGAACTATGGCTACACCTTC
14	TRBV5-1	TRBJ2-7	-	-	CASSQTRGDYEQYF	TGCGCCAGCAGCCAAACCAGGGGTGACTACGAGCAGTACTTC
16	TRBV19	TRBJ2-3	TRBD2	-	CASSALSRGGGDTQYF	TGTGCCAGTAGCGCTCTATCGCGGGGGGGCGGAGATACGCAGTATTTT
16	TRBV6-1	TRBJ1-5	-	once	CASSEAAGGGLEPQHF	TGTGCCAGCAGTGAAGCTGCCGGCGGGGGGCTAGAGCCCCAGCATTTT
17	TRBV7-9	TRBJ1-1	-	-	CASSLGSYRYRNTEAFF	TGTGCCAGCAGCTTAGGTTCGTACAGGTATAGAAACACTGAAGCTTTCTTT
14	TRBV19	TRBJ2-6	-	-	CASLRSPGANVLTF	TGTGCCAGCCTCCGGAGTCCGGGGGCCAACGTCCTGACTTTC
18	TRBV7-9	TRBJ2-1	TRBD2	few	CASSLETSGGPVYNEQFF	TGTGCCAGCAGCTTAGAGACTAGCGGGGGGCCGGTCTACAATGAGCAGTTCTTC
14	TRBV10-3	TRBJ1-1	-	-	CAISEGSMNTEAFF	TGTGCCATCAGTGAGGGCAGTATGAACACTGAAGCTTTCTTT
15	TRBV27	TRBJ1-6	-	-	CASRQGTYYNSPLHF	TGTGCCAGCAGGCAGGGGACCTACTATAATTCACCCCTCCACTTT
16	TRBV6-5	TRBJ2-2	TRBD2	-	CASSYPLAGGPGELFF	TGTGCCAGCAGTTATCCACTAGCGGGGGGCCCCGGGGAGCTGTTTTTT
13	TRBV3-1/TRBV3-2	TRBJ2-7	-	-	CASSQVQGYEQYF	TGTGCCAGCAGCCAAGTACAGGGATACGAGCAGTACTTC
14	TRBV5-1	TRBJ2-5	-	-	CASSFGGALETQYF	TGCGCCAGCAGCTTCGGGGGAGCCCTGGAGACCCAGTACTTC